This T cell receptor (beta chain) was sequenced in a study of vaccination effects on CD4 cells after COVID-19. In this sample, this clone turned up a few times. Its matching antigen is unknown. Sequencing in the ViraFEST assay came after antigen-specific CD4+ T cells had been expanded with viral peptide pools, which were used to stimulate PBMC. Following culture for around 10 days, CD4+ T cells were isolated. PCR-confirmed SARS-CoV-2 infection occurred in the person between March and December 2020. Measured with immunoSEQ multiplex PCR; TCRdb has only the in-frame clones, and not every one. The sample shows roughly 25,000 clones, about 77% of them seen only once. The clonotype was recovered from a human donor who had a prior SARS-CoV-2 infection. The source was CD4+ T cells from PBMCs cultured with HCoV-NL63 spike peptides, collected before COVID-19 vaccination.

Here the CDR3 reads CASSPVTGRANYGYTF. The CDR3 DNA reads as TGTGCCAGCAGCCCAGTGACAGGGAGGGCTAACTATGGCTACACCTTC. The chain carries TRBV5-6 and TRBJ1-2, with 7 bases fitting TRBD1. CDR1 and CDR2 (germline): SGHDT, YYEEEE. The CDR3 spans 16 residues. Germline trimming cut 4 bases from V and 0 bases from J; bases unmatched to any gene: 9.